This TCR beta chain is drawn from a study of T cell responses to AZD1222 COVID-19 vaccine. TCRdb's table, derived via immunoSEQ multiplex PCR, lists solely in-frame clones and lacks some. The profile covers fewer than 200,000 clones, with approximately 90% appearing a single time and about 4.5% taken by the ten largest. Deletions cut 1 base from V and 0 bases from J, with 16 bases between. This CDR3 comprises 18 residues. The V gene's germline CDR1 is SEHNR and CDR2 FQNEAQ (reference sequence). The TCR originated in an adult who received the AZD1222 COVID-19 vaccine. This sample comprised peripheral blood, obtained 28 days after the second AZD1222 dose. The rearrangement links TRBV7-9 to TRBJ2-1; the D gene is possibly TRBD1 (6 bases). Here the CDR3 reads CASSLGGGSLSSYNEQFF. In nucleotides, the CDR3 is TGTGCCAGCAGCTTAGGAGGGGGTTCTCTTTCCTCCTACAATGAGCAGTTCTTC.